This TCR beta chain is drawn from a study of T-cell reconstitution after alpha-beta-depleted transplantation in children. Points from the study as a whole: By one year post-transplant, T-cell counts and diversity largely arose from T cells that were newly produced.

Researchers prepared the TCRbeta library using unique molecular identifiers, the study reports. TCRdb independently ran MiXCR on the PCR reads; one entry per CDR3 protein. The sample contains a few thousand distinct CDR3 sequences, around 16% of which appear only once. The sample holds many counts of this clonotype. Antigen: not known. J lost 5 bases, V lost 7 bases, and 9 bases had no gene match. CDR1 and CDR2 from the germline V gene are LNHNV and YYDKDF (reference sequence). This CDR3 has 15 amino acids. Sequenced here: PBMCs, mostly from graft donor cells, sampled 180 days after TCRalphabeta/CD19-depleted stem cell transplant. The source of this sequence is a patient aged 2 to 9 who had a stem cell transplant for inherited bone marrow failure, so the T cells may come from the graft donor. This chain links TRBV15 with TRBJ2-5; 11 nucleotides align to TRBD1. Here the CDR3 DNA reads TGTGCCACCAACCAAGGACAGGGGGCTCGGGAGACCCAGTACTTC. Protein sequence: CATNQGQGARETQYF.